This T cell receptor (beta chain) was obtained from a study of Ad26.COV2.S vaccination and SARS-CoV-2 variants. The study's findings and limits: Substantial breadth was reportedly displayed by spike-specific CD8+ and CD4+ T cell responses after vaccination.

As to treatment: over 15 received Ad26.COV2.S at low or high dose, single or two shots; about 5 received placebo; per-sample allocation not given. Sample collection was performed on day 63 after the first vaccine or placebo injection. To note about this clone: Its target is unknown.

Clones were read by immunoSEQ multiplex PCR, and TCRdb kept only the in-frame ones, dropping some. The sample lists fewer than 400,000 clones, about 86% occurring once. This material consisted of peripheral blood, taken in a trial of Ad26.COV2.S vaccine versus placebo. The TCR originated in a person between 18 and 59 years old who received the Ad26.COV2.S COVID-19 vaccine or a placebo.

In DNA, the CDR3 is TGCAGTGCTAGTCCCGGGAGGGAGCAGTACTTC. The encoded protein is CSASPGREQYF. V gene TRBV20-1 combines with J gene TRBJ2-7; 7 positions agree with TRBD2. V was pared by 3 bases and J by 7 bases, with 3 bases of the junction left unmatched. The CDR3 covers 11 residues. Per the germline V gene, CDR1 is DFQATT and CDR2 is SNEGSKA (reference sequence).